This section outlines one T cell receptor beta chain sequence together with its context. Its antigen is still unknown. This sample stems from a study of cytomegalovirus exposure and HLA in healthy donors. Findings of the study overall: Researchers reported in a later analysis that common viral pathogens appeared linked to several top clusters.

The PCR used 60 Vbeta and 13 Jbeta primers. Method: immunoSEQ multiplex PCR; TCRdb's copy keeps in-frame clones and lacks some. Of 42,000 or so clones listed, approximately 52% are singletons. Per germline, CDR1 WNHNN and CDR2 SYGVQD (reference sequence). With 8 bases clipped from V and 0 bases from J, the junction kept 11 bases outside the gene matches. The CDR3 contains 16 residues. This chain links TRBV10-1 with TRBJ2-3, with 7 bases fitting TRBD2. Sequencing used PBMCs. The clonotype comes from a human donor in good health. The CDR3 reads CASVGCGGSSTDTQYF. CDR3 DNA sequence: TGCGCCAGCGTTGGGTGCGGGGGTTCAAGCACAGATACGCAGTATTTT.